This entry lists 21 T cell receptor beta chains sequenced from one sample in a study of OX40 agonist ivuxolimab in advanced cancers. Sequenced by immunoSEQ multiplex PCR; TCRdb stores in-frame clones only, minus some. Of more than 55,000 clones in the sample, around 88% were seen once. The specimen was CD4+ or CD8+ T cells sorted from blood, collected in a trial of the OX40 agonist ivuxolimab. Receptor source: an adult with an advanced solid tumor such as melanoma, head and neck, liver or kidney cancer.

The chain links TRBV11-3 to TRBJ2-5; weak D call: TRBD1 (5 bases). There are 15 residues in the CDR3. Germline CDR1 reads SGHNT; CDR2 reads YENEEA. V lost 1 base and J lost 6, with 15 bases in between. CDR3 sequence: CASSLGGRVMKTQYF. Written as DNA, the CDR3 is TGTGCCAGCAGCTTAGGAGGCAGGGTGATGAAGACCCAGTACTTC.

The CDR3 reads CASSTRDPTTNEKLFF. The CDR3 DNA reads as TGTGCCAGTAGTACCCGGGACCCGACAACTAATGAAAAACTGTTTTTT. The chain has TRBV19 and TRBJ1-4; tentative D call: TRBD1 (5 bases). The V end was cut by 4 bases, the J end by 0 bases, with 12 bases between. Germline V gene data show CDR1 as LNHDA and CDR2 as SQIVND (reference sequence). This CDR3 is 16 amino acids long.

Here the CDR3 DNA reads TGTGCCAGCAGCTCGACAGGAGCCTACGAGCAGTACTTC. Its protein product is CASSSTGAYEQYF. This chain joins TRBV11-3 and TRBJ2-7, with a weak D call TRBD1 (6 bases). Germline CDR1 SGHNT, CDR2 YENEEA. There are 13 residues in the CDR3. Trimming cost V 4 bases and J 2 bases, with 9 bases left between them.

This clone showed up just once. The rearrangement joins TRBV11-3 to TRBJ2-7; D is unresolved. The CDR3 totals 12 residues. Trimming pared 5 bases from V and 0 bases from J, leaving 5 bases between. Germline CDR1 reads SGHNT; CDR2 reads YENEEA. The CDR3 DNA sequence: TGTGCCAGCAGCCAAAGCTCCTACGAGCAGTACTTC. Amino acid sequence: CASSQSSYEQYF.

This chain joins TRBV2 and TRBJ2-5, with 7 bases identical to TRBD1. J was trimmed by 2 bases and V by 11 bases; bases with no gene match: 5. The CDR3 loop spans 12 amino acids. Germline values: CDR1 SNHLY, CDR2 FYNNEI. Written as DNA, the CDR3 is TGTGCCGGGGGACAGATACAAGAGACCCAGTACTTC. It is translated as CAGGQIQETQYF.

J is TRBJ2-3 and V is TRBV7-3, with D maybe TRBD2 (5 bases). Germline V gene data show CDR1 as SGHTA and CDR2 as FQGTGA. The CDR3 totals 14 residues. Deletions cut 1 base from V and 0 bases from J, with 5 bases between. CDR3 sequence reads: CASSLSGSTDTQYF. CDR3 nucleotides: TGTGCCAGCAGCTTAAGCGGGAGCACAGATACGCAGTATTTT.

This CDR3 is CSVGSRDRGNEQFF. The CDR3 DNA reads as TGCAGCGTTGGATCAAGGGACAGGGGGAATGAGCAGTTCTTC. V and J are TRBV29-1 and TRBJ2-1, with 11 bases that match TRBD1. V was pared by 4 bases and J by 7 bases, with 6 bases of the junction left unmatched. The CDR3 runs to 14 residues. Per germline, CDR1 SQVTM and CDR2 ANQGSEA.

The J gene is TRBJ2-7, the V gene TRBV4-1; no reliable D call. Germline lookup yields CDR1 MGHRA and CDR2 YSYEKL. CDR3 length: 13 amino acids. V lost 4 bases and J 7 bases, leaving 14 bases between the germline ends. CDR3 region: CASSLQEWTEQYF. Written as DNA, the CDR3 is TGCGCCAGCAGCCTCCAGGAATGGACGGAGCAGTACTTC.

The rearrangement uses TRBV11-2 and TRBJ2-1; 10 bases map to TRBD2. With V trimmed by 5 bases and J by 4 bases, 5 bases remained unmatched. This CDR3 has 15 residues. Per the germline V gene, CDR1 is SGHAT and CDR2 is FQNNGV. CDR3 sequence (DNA): TGTGCCAGCAGCCGCATAGCGGGAGGTTACAATGAGCAGTTCTTC. Amino acids: CASSRIAGGYNEQFF.

The chain employs TRBV9 and TRBJ2-5; unclear D gene. The CDR3 has 17 residues. Germline V gene lookup returns CDR1 SGDLS and CDR2 YYNGEE. V gave up 4 bases and J gave up 4 bases, with 23 bases separating them. In DNA, the CDR3 is TGTGCCAGCAGCCCCCCCTCGTTCGGAACAGCGAGAGAGACCCAGTACTTC. It is translated as CASSPPSFGTARETQYF.

This rearrangement joins TRBV4-1 to TRBJ2-5; the match to TRBD1 covers 10 bases. With V trimmed by 3 bases and J by 2 bases, 6 bases remained unmatched. Germline V gene sequence: CDR1 MGHRA, CDR2 YSYEKL. The CDR3 spans 16 residues. CDR3 sequence (DNA): TGCGCCAGCAGCCAGTGGACAGGGGGTTCGCAAGAGACCCAGTACTTC. Translation: CASSQWTGGSQETQYF.

The V call is TRBV2, the J call TRBJ1-3; D uncertain. Germline CDR1 and CDR2: SNHLY and FYNNEI. The CDR3 has 15 amino acids. V was pared by 3 bases and J by 0 bases, with 9 bases between. The CDR3 sequence: CASSDRATSGNTIYF. For the CDR3, the DNA is TGTGCCAGCAGTGATCGGGCAACCTCTGGAAACACCATATATTTT.

The rearrangement joins TRBV7-2 to TRBJ2-7; 12 nucleotides match TRBD2. V was pared by 5 bases and J by 2 bases, with 4 bases of the junction left unmatched. Germline CDR1 reads SGHTA; CDR2 reads FQGNSA. CDR3 size: 15 residues. CDR3 nucleotide sequence: TGTGCCAGCAGCCACCGGACTAGCGGGACCTACGAGCAGTACTTC. Protein sequence: CASSHRTSGTYEQYF. Drawing the rest from reference TRBV7-2 and TRBJ2-7, the complete variable domain is GAGVSQSPSNKVTEKGKDVELRCDPISGHTALYWYRQSLGQGLEFLIYFQGNSAPDKSGLPSDRFSAERTGGSVSTLTIQRTQQEDSAVYLCASSHRTSGTYEQYFGPGTRLTVT.

The gene calls are TRBV28 and TRBJ2-7, with D unresolved. There are 11 residues in the CDR3. Between the trimmed V and J ends, which lost 3 bases and 7 bases, there was a span of 7 bases. CDR1 is MDHEN and CDR2 is SYDVKM in the germline V gene. CDR3 sequence: CASSFTEEQYF. The CDR3 DNA reads as TGTGCCAGCAGTTTTACCGAAGAGCAGTACTTC.

The table lists this clone with a few counts. The rearrangement links TRBV6-1 to TRBJ1-5; D remains unclear. Germline V gene sequence: CDR1 MNHNS, CDR2 SASEGT. V lost 3 bases and J lost 7, with 16 bases in between. The CDR3 is made up of 15 amino acids. CDR3 in DNA: TGTGCCAGCAGTGATAGTATCGGGAGGGAACAGCCCCAGCATTTT. This codes for CASSDSIGREQPQHF.

This chain joins TRBV28 and TRBJ2-3; 10 bases are a match to TRBD1. V gave up 6 bases and J gave up 5 bases; unmatched junction bases: 8. Germline V gene lookup returns CDR1 MDHEN and CDR2 SYDVKM. The CDR3 loop spans 15 amino acids. DNA for the CDR3: TGTGCCAGCAGGGGGGAGGGGACAGGGGAAGATACGCAGTATTTT. It encodes CASRGEGTGEDTQYF. Using reference TRBV28 and TRBJ2-3 for the parts outside the CDR3, the full variable domain is DVKVTQSSRYLVKRTGEKVFLECVQDMDHENMFWYRQDPGLGLRLIYFSYDVKMKEKGDIPEGYSVSREKKERFSLILESASTNQTSMYLCASRGEGTGEDTQYFGPGTRLTVL.

V is TRBV4-1 and J is TRBJ1-2; the D gene is possibly TRBD1 (6 bases). The germline CDR1 and CDR2 sequences are MGHRA and YSYEKL. V lost 0 bases, J lost 8 bases, and 22 bases lay in between. This CDR3 contains 17 residues. This chain's CDR3 is CASSQDRWGAQAGGYTF. The CDR3, as DNA: TGCGCCAGCAGCCAAGATCGGTGGGGGGCGCAGGCTGGCGGCTACACCTTC.

This chain connects TRBV25-1 to TRBJ2-1; 8 positions agree with TRBD2. The CDR3 runs to 16 residues. The J segment lost 1 base and the V segment lost 4 bases, leaving 6 bases of the junction unmatched. Germline-derived CDR1 and CDR2 are MGHDK and SYGVNS. CDR3 in DNA: TGTGCCAGCAGTGTGGTAGCGGGAAAATCCTACAATGAGCAGTTCTTC. It specifies CASSVVAGKSYNEQFF.

V gene TRBV10-3 combines with J gene TRBJ2-5; TRBD2 aligns across 11 bases. With V trimmed by 10 bases and J by 2 bases, 6 bases remained unmatched. Germline CDR1 and CDR2: ENHRY and SYGVKD. The CDR3 loop spans 14 amino acids. Written as DNA, the CDR3 is TGTGCCACCCGGACTAGCGGGCCTCAAGAGACCCAGTACTTC. Its translation is CATRTSGPQETQYF.

This clone was seen only once. This sequence joins TRBV7-9 and TRBJ2-7, with 7 bases identical to TRBD2. This CDR3 spans 15 amino acids. The V gene's germline CDR1 is SEHNR and CDR2 FQNEAQ (reference sequence). The V segment lost 5 bases and the J segment 4 bases; nucleotides outside the gene matches: 11. The CDR3 reads CASSPPGAGRYEQYF. For the CDR3, the DNA is TGTGCCAGCAGCCCGCCCGGAGCGGGGCGGTACGAGCAGTACTTC.

This clone was detected a few times. This sequence joins TRBV25-1 and TRBJ1-2; 10 bases agree with TRBD1. CDR1 MGHDK and CDR2 SYGVNS come from the germline V gene. The CDR3 is 15 residues long. The V and J ends lost 5 bases and 2 bases, in that order; junction bases with no gene match: 5. CDR3 sequence (DNA): TGTGCCAGCAGTAGACAGGGGGCACCAAACTATGGCTACACCTTC. This gives the protein CASSRQGAPNYGYTF.